Below, 17 T cell receptor beta chains from the same sample are listed, as sequenced in a study of blood T cell repertoires in COVID-19. Method: immunoSEQ multiplex PCR; TCRdb's copy keeps in-frame clones and lacks some. In the table there are some 170,000 clones, 80% to 90% of which are singletons. Sequences were obtained from PBMCs or T cells enriched from blood (not recorded which). The receptors shown here come from a man aged 50-60 years who had recovered from COVID-19.

The V call is TRBV5-7, the J call TRBJ1-5; D ambiguous. TRBV5-7 is an ORF, with its function uncertain. The germline V and J ends were trimmed by 0 bases and 0 bases, with 7 bases remaining between them. This CDR3 spans 15 amino acids. CDR3 sequence (DNA): TGTGCCAGCAGCTTGGTGTGGGCTAGCAATCAGCCCCAGCATTTT. Translation gives CASSLVWASNQPQHF.

The V call is TRBV12-3 or TRBV12-4, the J call TRBJ2-5, with 9 bases aligning to TRBD1. The junction had 2 bases not matched to a gene; V was cut back by 6 bases and J by 3 bases. The CDR3 has 13 amino acids. In DNA form, the CDR3 reads TGTGCCAGCAGCCGGACAGGGGAAGAGACCCAGTACTTC. As protein: CASSRTGEETQYF.

This clone showed up just a few times. The chain joins TRBV3-1 (or the pseudogene TRBV3-2) to TRBJ2-1, with D uncertain. V dropped 1 base and J dropped 7 bases, with 8 bases sitting between them. The germline CDR1 and CDR2 sequences are LGHDT and YNNKEL (reference sequence). The CDR3 totals 13 residues. For the CDR3, the DNA is TGTGCCAGCAGCCAAGGACTTCAGAATGAGCAGTTCTTC. Its translation is CASSQGLQNEQFF.

This clone was observed once. The CDR3 sequence: CASSQDPIASGGVGTQYF. The CDR3, as DNA: TGCGCCAGCAGCCAAGATCCGATCGCTAGCGGGGGGGTAGGGACGCAGTATTTT. The gene calls are TRBV4-1 and TRBJ2-3, with 12 bases identical to TRBD2. This CDR3 region has 18 residues. J gave up 9 bases and V 0 bases, and 13 bases lay outside the gene matches. In germline, CDR1 is MGHRA, CDR2 YSYEKL.

Only a few counts were recorded for this clone. The CDR3 is CASSRTEISYEQYF. As DNA, the CDR3 is TGTGCCAGCAGTCGGACAGAGATTTCCTACGAGCAGTACTTC. The chain employs TRBV6-5 and TRBJ2-7; TRBD1 might be the D (6 bases). The CDR3 has 14 residues. V lost 5 bases to trimming and J lost 1 base, with 12 bases between them. Germline values: CDR1 MNHEY, CDR2 SVGAGI.

This chain connects TRBV6-5 to TRBJ1-2, with TRBD1 as a possible D gene (6 bases). The CDR3 loop spans 14 amino acids. The germline V and J ends were trimmed by 8 bases and 7 bases, with 20 bases remaining between them. The germline gives CDR1 MNHEY, CDR2 SVGAGI. The CDR3: CASQRSGGAGGYTF. The CDR3 region has the DNA TGTGCCAGCCAGCGAAGTGGGGGCGCGGGTGGCTACACCTTC.

The chain couples TRBV4-1 to TRBJ2-1; the match to TRBD2 covers 10 bases. The CDR3 runs to 17 residues. The germline V gene has CDR1 MGHRA and CDR2 YSYEKL. Trimming at V came to 0 bases and at J to 7 bases, leaving 9 bases not matched to a gene. CDR3 nucleotide sequence: TGCGCCAGCAGCCAAGATCTAGTAACTAGCGGGGATAATGAGCAGTTCTTC. It codes for CASSQDLVTSGDNEQFF.

The V and J genes are TRBV7-6 and TRBJ2-3; 14 bases are shared with TRBD2. The length of the CDR3 is 18 residues. The V gene end was trimmed by 2 bases and the J gene end by 2 bases; junction bases not matched to a gene: 6. Germline V CDR1 and CDR2: SGHVS, FNYEAQ. CDR3 sequence: CASSLTTSGGAVTDTQYF. The CDR3 DNA is TGTGCCAGCAGCTTAACGACTAGCGGGGGGGCGGTCACAGATACGCAGTATTTT.

The table lists this clone with a count of one. This chain joins TRBV6-5 and TRBJ2-5; 10 nucleotides agree with TRBD2. V dropped 6 bases and J dropped 2; count of bases not matched to a gene: 6. The CDR3 spans 15 residues. CDR1 is MNHEY, CDR2 SVGAGI, per germline. CDR3 region: CASSRGSGGQETQYF. The CDR3 nucleotides read TGTGCCAGCAGCAGGGGTAGCGGGGGGCAAGAGACCCAGTACTTC.

This clone showed up just a few times. The chain recombines TRBV7-3 with TRBJ1-6; no definite D call. The CDR3 spans 16 residues. V was clipped by 4 bases and J by 6 bases, with 16 bases between them. CDR1 is SGHTA and CDR2 is FQGTGA in the germline V gene. The CDR3 here is CASSSGPPGSNSPLHF. The CDR3 DNA follows: TGTGCCAGCAGCTCGGGTCCCCCGGGAAGTAATTCACCCCTCCACTTT.

V gene TRBV5-5 combines with J gene TRBJ1-2, with D perhaps matching TRBD1 (5 bases). The CDR3 is made up of 13 amino acids. V was trimmed by 4 bases and J by 5 bases, leaving 12 bases between them. Germline V gene sequence: CDR1 SGHKS, CDR2 YYEKEE (reference sequence). The CDR3 is CASSPRDWYGYTF. The CDR3 bases are TGTGCCAGCAGCCCCAGGGATTGGTATGGCTACACCTTC.

The V call is TRBV20-1, the J call TRBJ1-5; D not resolved. V dropped 3 bases and J dropped 1 base, with 7 bases sitting between them. The CDR3 has 13 amino acids. Germline values: CDR1 DFQATT, CDR2 SNEGSKA (reference sequence). CDR3: CSASRRSNQPQHF. As DNA, the CDR3 is TGCAGTGCTAGTAGGAGAAGCAATCAGCCCCAGCATTTT.

The V gene is TRBV28, the J gene TRBJ2-7; 8 bases are a match to TRBD2. This CDR3 is built from 13 residues. V shed 6 bases, J shed 3 bases, and the junction held 4 bases outside the gene matches. Germline lookup yields CDR1 MDHEN and CDR2 SYDVKM. CDR3 in amino acids: CASSPSGGYEQYF. The DNA for the CDR3 is TGTGCCAGCAGCCCCAGCGGGGGCTACGAGCAGTACTTC.

V gene TRBV4-1 combines with J gene TRBJ1-5, with a weak D call TRBD1 (6 bases). V dropped 0 bases and J dropped 7 bases, with 13 bases sitting between them. The CDR3 extends over 15 amino acids. In germline, CDR1 is MGHRA, CDR2 YSYEKL. The CDR3 DNA follows: TGCGCCAGCAGCCAAGAAGGACAAGGGGGACAGCCCCAGCATTTT. It encodes CASSQEGQGGQPQHF.

The chain's CDR3 is CASSVEPTPRTGELFF. DNA for the CDR3: TGTGCCAGCAGCGTAGAACCTACCCCGCGGACCGGGGAGCTGTTTTTT. The chain uses TRBV9 and TRBJ2-2; the D is unclear. Trimming stripped 0 bases from V and 5 bases from J, with 14 bases between. CDR3 length: 16 residues. CDR1 and CDR2 (germline): SGDLS, YYNGEE. The full variable domain, completed using reference TRBV9 and TRBJ2-2, is DSGVTQTPKHLITATGQRVTLRCSPRSGDLSVYWYQQSLDQGLQFLIQYYNGEERAKGNILERFSAQQFPDLHSELNLSSLELGDSALYFCASSVEPTPRTGELFFGEGSRLTVL.

This rearrangement joins TRBV11-2 to TRBJ1-2; D remains ambiguous. The CDR3 is made up of 15 amino acids. V lost 5 bases and J 0 bases, leaving 13 bases between the germline ends. Germline V gives CDR1 SGHAT, CDR2 FQNNGV. CDR3 residues: CASSTPGIANYGYTF. DNA of the CDR3: TGTGCCAGCAGCACCCCGGGGATAGCTAACTATGGCTACACCTTC.

This clone was seen only a few times. The rearrangement uses TRBV5-1 and TRBJ1-1; unclear D gene. The CDR3 is made up of 16 amino acids. CDR1 and CDR2 (germline): SGHRS, YFSETQ. Trimming left V 1 base short and J 1 base short, with 14 bases between. CDR3 nucleotide sequence: TGCGCCAGCAGCTTGTTGAGTATACCAGGGAACACTGAAGCTTTCTTT. It translates to CASSLLSIPGNTEAFF.